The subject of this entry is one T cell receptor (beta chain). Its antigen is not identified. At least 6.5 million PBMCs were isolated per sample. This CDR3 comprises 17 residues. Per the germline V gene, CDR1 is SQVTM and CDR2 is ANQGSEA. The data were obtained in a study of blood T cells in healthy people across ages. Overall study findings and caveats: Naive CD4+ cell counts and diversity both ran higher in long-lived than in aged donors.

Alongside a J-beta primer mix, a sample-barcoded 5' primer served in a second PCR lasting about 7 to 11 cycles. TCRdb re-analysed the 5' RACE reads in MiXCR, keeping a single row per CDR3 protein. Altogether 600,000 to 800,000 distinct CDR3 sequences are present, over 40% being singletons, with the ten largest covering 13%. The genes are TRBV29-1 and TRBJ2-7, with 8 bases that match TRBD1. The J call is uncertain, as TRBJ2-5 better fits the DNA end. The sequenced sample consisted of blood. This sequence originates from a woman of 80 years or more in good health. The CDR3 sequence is CSVSRQGSPVWVETQYF. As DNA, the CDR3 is TGCAGCGTTTCCCGACAGGGGTCGCCCGTTTGGGTTGAGACCCAGTACTTC.